Listed here are 31 T cell receptor beta chains from one sample, sequenced in a study of identical twins. Each CDR3 protein is one row after TCRdb ran MiXCR on the 5' RACE reads. The sample holds around 960,000 distinct CDR3 sequences, 9% to 15% seen once. This same sample was also part of a study on yellow fever vaccine responses in identical twins.

What was sequenced was PBMCs. The origin of the receptors is a woman aged 18 to 35 in good health.

The chain recombines TRBV11-1 with TRBJ2-1; 16 bases align to TRBD2. The CDR3 has 18 amino acids. Trimming at V came to 5 bases and at J to 8 bases, leaving 12 bases not matched to a gene. Germline V gives CDR1 SGHAT, CDR2 FQDESV (reference sequence). The CDR3 nucleotides read TGTGCCAGCAGCCAAAAGGGACTAGCGGGAGGGCCCGGTGATGAGCAGTTCTTC. Translated: CASSQKGLAGGPGDEQFF.

The table lists this clonotype with many counts. The chain joins TRBV6-1 to TRBJ2-1; TRBD2 matches 12 bases. CDR3 length equals 15 residues. J lost 6 bases, V lost 2 bases, and 2 bases had no gene match. Germline V gene lookup returns CDR1 MNHNS and CDR2 SASEGT. The CDR3 here is CASSELAGGRNEQFF. The CDR3, as DNA: TGTGCCAGCAGTGAACTAGCGGGAGGGCGCAATGAGCAGTTCTTC.

In its sample, this clonotype was seen a few times. The chain carries TRBV27 and TRBJ2-7; the match to TRBD1 covers 8 bases. The CDR3 spans 14 residues. V shed 4 bases, J shed 7 bases, and the junction held 9 bases outside the gene matches. From germline, CDR1 is MNHEY and CDR2 SMNVEV (reference sequence). The chain's CDR3 is CASSSQDRVREQYF. In DNA, the CDR3 is TGTGCCAGCAGTTCTCAGGACAGGGTGAGAGAGCAGTACTTC.

The V and J genes are TRBV12-3 or TRBV12-4 and TRBJ1-2; TRBD1 matches 8 bases. The CDR3 length is 14 residues. The V gene end was trimmed by 5 bases and the J gene end by 4 bases; junction bases not matched to a gene: 6. The CDR3 nucleotides read TGTGCCAGCAGTCCGTCGGACAGGGTCTATGGCTACACCTTC. Its translation is CASSPSDRVYGYTF.

This clonotype has only a few counts. CDR3 sequence reads: CASSFLDRHQETQYF. The CDR3, as DNA: TGTGCCAGCAGTTTTTTGGACAGACATCAAGAGACCCAGTACTTC. The genes are TRBV12-3 or TRBV12-4 and TRBJ2-5, with D possibly matching TRBD1 (6 bases). Trimming left V 3 bases short and J 2 bases short, with 13 bases between. The CDR3 has 15 amino acids.

V is TRBV28 and J is TRBJ2-1, with 7 nucleotides matching TRBD2. Germline loops: CDR1 MDHEN, CDR2 SYDVKM. Trimming at V came to 6 bases and at J to 5 bases, leaving 10 bases not matched to a gene. This CDR3 has 15 residues. In DNA form, the CDR3 reads TGTGCCAGCAGCGAAACCGGGACTACCAACAATGAGCAGTTCTTC. It is translated as CASSETGTTNNEQFF.

V and J are TRBV18 and TRBJ2-1; 10 positions agree with TRBD1. Germline V gene data show CDR1 as KGHSH and CDR2 as LQKENI. CDR3 size: 16 residues. V trimming: 8 bases; J trimming: 7 bases; junction bases outside the gene matches: 14. CDR3 DNA sequence: TGTGCCAGCACCCGACAGGGGGCTCAAATGTTGAATGAGCAGTTCTTC. This codes for CASTRQGAQMLNEQFF. The full variable domain, rest sourced from reference TRBV18 and TRBJ2-1, is NAGVMQNPRHLVRRRGQEARLRCSPMKGHSHVYWYRQLPEEGLKFMVYLQKENIIDESGMPKERFSAEFPKEGPSILRIQQVVRGDSAAYFCASTRQGAQMLNEQFFGPGTRLTVL.

The chain is built from TRBV14 and TRBJ1-2; D remains ambiguous. V was cut by 1 base and J by 9 bases, with 12 bases left in between. Per germline, CDR1 SGHDN and CDR2 FVKESK. The length of the CDR3 is 13 residues. CDR3 in DNA: TGTGCCAGCAGCCAAGGTCAGGTTGGAAGCTACACCTTC. Its translation is CASSQGQVGSYTF.

This clonotype was observed a handful of times. The chain carries TRBV4-2 and TRBJ1-1; D is unresolved. Deletions cut 3 bases from V and 1 base from J, with 9 bases between. This CDR3 is 14 amino acids long. Germline V lookup: CDR1 LGHNA, CDR2 YNFKEQ. The DNA for the CDR3 is TGTGCCAGCAGCCAGAGGCAGACGAACACTGAAGCTTTCTTT. It codes for CASSQRQTNTEAFF.

This clonotype is a singleton in its sample. This may arise from a read error, as a much more abundant clone is one base away. This chain links TRBV10-3 with TRBJ2-1; no clear D gene. Germline V gene lookup returns CDR1 ENHRY and CDR2 SYGVKD. V shed 1 base and J shed 0 bases, with 16 bases lying between them. CDR3 size: 18 residues. CDR3 in DNA: TGTGCCATCAGTGAGTGGTTTAGCCGGCTCGGCTCCTACAATGAGCAGTTCTTC. Its protein product is CAISEWFSRLGSYNEQFF.

This clonotype was counted at least ten times. This chain links TRBV28 with TRBJ1-5; D unresolved. The CDR3 is made up of 14 amino acids. CDR1 is MDHEN, CDR2 SYDVKM, per germline. Trimming took off 6 bases at V and 1 base at J, with 10 bases between the two ends. CDR3 protein: CASRVTFSNQPQHF. CDR3 sequence (DNA): TGTGCCAGCAGAGTGACCTTCAGCAATCAGCCCCAGCATTTT.

The V gene is TRBV4-1, the J gene TRBJ1-5; 7 nucleotides align to TRBD1. Germline loops: CDR1 MGHRA, CDR2 YSYEKL. The CDR3 length is 13 residues. Losses at the gene ends were 1 base for V and 7 bases for J; bases not matched to a gene: 1. Written as DNA, the CDR3 is TGCGCCAGCAGCCAAGCCAGGGGGCAGCCCCAGCATTTT. Translating gives CASSQARGQPQHF.

The chain joins TRBV2 to TRBJ2-4, with D hard to call. V gave up 0 bases and J gave up 5 bases, with 11 bases separating them. The CDR3 has 15 residues. CDR1 and CDR2 (germline): SNHLY, FYNNEI. The CDR3 sequence is CASSEALGSQNIQYF. In nucleotides, the CDR3 is TGTGCCAGCAGTGAAGCGCTGGGGTCCCAAAACATTCAGTACTTC.

The chain joins TRBV11-3 to TRBJ2-7; D remains ambiguous. The V gene lost 4 bases and the J gene lost 7 bases, with 11 bases spanning the gap. CDR3 length: 12 residues. Germline V gene sequence: CDR1 SGHNT, CDR2 YENEEA. The CDR3 loop is CASSSDLAEQYF. The CDR3 DNA reads TGTGCCAGCAGCTCGGACCTGGCGGAGCAGTACTTC. The full variable domain, its missing parts supplied by reference TRBV11-3 and TRBJ2-7, is EAGVVQSPRYKIIEKKQPVAFWCNPISGHNTLYWYLQNLGQGPELLIRYENEEAVDDSQLPKDRFSAERLKGVDSTLKIQPAELGDSAVYLCASSSDLAEQYFGPGTRLTVT.

The CDR3 region has the DNA TGCAGTGCTAGAGACTCTAGCGGGAGGGCCACAGATACGCAGTATTTT. Residues: CSARDSSGRATDTQYF. The chain carries TRBV20-1 and TRBJ2-3, with TRBD2 identical over 12 bases. There are 16 residues in the CDR3. V gave up 0 bases and J gave up 2 bases; unmatched junction bases: 3. Germline values: CDR1 DFQATT, CDR2 SNEGSKA (reference sequence).

The genes are TRBV10-3 and TRBJ2-3, with 7 positions matching TRBD1. V shed 3 bases and J 4 bases; nucleotides not matched to a gene: 10. Germline V gene sequence: CDR1 ENHRY, CDR2 SYGVKD. The length of the CDR3 is 16 residues. The DNA of the CDR3 is TGTGCCATCAGTGACTTCCCCGGGACAGCCCCAGATACGCAGTATTTT. It specifies CAISDFPGTAPDTQYF.

This CDR3 is CASSLVNRAQETQYF. The DNA for the CDR3 is TGTGCCAGCAGCTTAGTGAACAGGGCTCAAGAGACCCAGTACTTC. V usage is TRBV11-2 and J usage is TRBJ2-5; D possibly corresponds to TRBD1 (6 bases). The CDR3 spans 15 residues. Trimming took off 1 base at V and 2 bases at J, with 11 bases between the two ends. Per germline, CDR1 SGHAT and CDR2 FQNNGV.

This chain joins TRBV29-1 and TRBJ2-7; D gene ambiguous. The CDR3 runs to 16 residues. In germline, CDR1 is SQVTM, CDR2 ANQGSEA. Trimming removed 7 bases from V and 3 bases from J, with 25 bases in between. The CDR3 here is CSETGPSCPNRYEQYF. The CDR3 bases are TGCAGCGAAACCGGGCCATCCTGTCCTAACCGCTACGAGCAGTACTTC.

This clonotype was picked up many times. The chain combines TRBV4-1 with TRBJ1-6, with D perhaps TRBD1 (5 bases). Germline assignment: CDR1 MGHRA and CDR2 YSYEKL. Trimming took 1 base from V and 7 from J, leaving 11 bases between them. CDR3 length equals 15 residues. The CDR3 bases are TGCGCCAGCAGCCAAGTAGTAACAGGAAATTCACCCCTCCACTTT. Amino acids: CASSQVVTGNSPLHF.

The rearrangement links TRBV10-3 to TRBJ2-7; D gene unclear. This CDR3 spans 12 amino acids. The V gene's germline CDR1 is ENHRY and CDR2 SYGVKD. The CDR3 DNA follows: TGTGCCATCAGTTCGGCCGGATACGAGCATTACGTC. Its protein product is CAISSAGYEHYV.

This clonotype was found a few times. V gene TRBV7-8 combines with J gene TRBJ2-7, with D possibly matching TRBD1 (6 bases). This CDR3 has 14 residues. Deletions cut 2 bases from V and 5 bases from J, with 13 bases between. From germline, CDR1 is SGHVS and CDR2 FQNEAQ. The CDR3 DNA sequence: TGTGCCAGCAGCTTAAATACAGGGTTCAACGAGCAGTACTTC. It specifies CASSLNTGFNEQYF.

In this sample, this clonotype turned up a few times. This chain uses TRBV11-2 with TRBJ2-3; 10 bases agree with TRBD1. There are 17 residues in the CDR3. Germline V lookup: CDR1 SGHAT, CDR2 FQNNGV. Trimming cost V 1 base and J 3 bases; bases outside gene matches: 7. CDR3: CASSLGPTGGRTDTQYF. The CDR3 DNA sequence: TGTGCCAGCAGCTTAGGTCCGACAGGGGGCCGGACAGATACGCAGTATTTT.

There are many counts of this clonotype. The chain uses TRBV5-1 and TRBJ1-1; 7 bases are shared with TRBD1. The germline V gene has CDR1 SGHRS and CDR2 YFSETQ. This CDR3 has 18 residues. With 1 base clipped from V and 3 bases from J, the junction kept 15 bases outside the gene matches. DNA of the CDR3: TGCGCCAGCAGCTTGAATCCGAATCCGGGACAGTACGACACTGAAGCTTTCTTT. Protein product: CASSLNPNPGQYDTEAFF.

This clonotype was detected a few times. V and J are TRBV29-1 and TRBJ2-5; 8 bases align to TRBD2. The CDR3 contains 13 residues. CDR1 is SQVTM and CDR2 is ANQGSEA in the germline V gene. The ends lost 7 bases at V and 0 bases at J; junction bases unmatched: 4. CDR3 residues: CSAGGGNQETQYF. The DNA for the CDR3 is TGCAGCGCTGGCGGGGGGAACCAAGAGACCCAGTACTTC.

This clonotype appeared many times. CDR3 region: CASSGPGRRITDTQYF. The CDR3 DNA reads TGTGCCAGCAGTGGTCCTGGGAGGAGGATTACCGATACGCAGTATTTT. The V call is TRBV12-3 or TRBV12-4, the J call TRBJ2-3; a possible D gene is TRBD2 (6 bases). This CDR3 comprises 16 residues. The V end was cut by 5 bases, the J end by 6 bases, with 21 bases between.

This clonotype was picked up a small number of times. The rearrangement uses TRBV7-2 and TRBJ2-7, with D perhaps TRBD2 (5 bases). V was clipped by 5 bases and J by 0 bases, with 11 bases between them. The CDR3 loop spans 14 amino acids. Per germline, CDR1 SGHTA and CDR2 FQGNSA. The DNA of the CDR3 is TGTGCCAGCAGCCCTGGACTGAGCTCCTACGAGCAGTACTTC. Translation: CASSPGLSSYEQYF.

There are a few counts of this clonotype. The chain links TRBV24-1 to TRBJ2-2, with D uncertain. There are 15 residues in the CDR3. Trimming cost V 2 bases and J 4 bases, with 10 bases left between them. CDR1 KGHDR and CDR2 SFDVKD come from the germline V gene. CDR3 in DNA: TGTGCCACCAGTGATTCCCACGTTGGCACCGGGGAGCTGTTTTTT. Protein: CATSDSHVGTGELFF.

This clonotype occurred a few times. CDR3: CASSFFSDTQYF. The CDR3 DNA reads TGTGCCAGCAGCTTTTTTTCAGATACGCAGTATTTT. The chain employs TRBV5-6 and TRBJ2-3; D not certain. The length of the CDR3 is 12 residues. The germline V gene encodes CDR1 SGHDT and CDR2 YYEEEE. Trimming took off 2 bases at V and 4 bases at J, with 5 bases between the two ends.

This clonotype was seen ten or more times. This chain joins TRBV5-1 and TRBJ2-3; D unclear. The CDR3 is made up of 13 amino acids. Germline assignment: CDR1 SGHRS and CDR2 YFSETQ. V was shortened by 8 bases and J by 5 bases, with 15 bases between the two germline ends. The CDR3 bases are TGCGCCAGTACGGTCTCGAGAGGAGATACGCAGTATTTT. It is translated as CASTVSRGDTQYF. Full variable domain (remainder filled in from reference TRBV5-1 and TRBJ2-3): KAGVTQTPRYLIKTRGQQVTLSCSPISGHRSVSWYQQTPGQGLQFLFEYFSETQRNKGNFPGRFSGRQFSNSRSEMNVSTLELGDSALYLCASTVSRGDTQYFGPGTRLTVL.

This clonotype was observed at least ten times. CDR3 sequence (DNA): TGTGCCAGCAGCCCGCTCCGGACTAGCGGCTCCTACGAGCAGTACTTC. It specifies CASSPLRTSGSYEQYF. V usage is TRBV7-2 and J usage is TRBJ2-7; TRBD2 matches at 10 bases. After removal of 5 bases from V and 0 bases from J, the junction contained 7 bases not matched to a gene. CDR1 is SGHTA and CDR2 is FQGNSA in the germline V gene. The CDR3 loop spans 16 amino acids.

A few counts support this clonotype. The J gene is TRBJ1-2, the V gene TRBV29-1, with D tentatively TRBD1 (5 bases). V was pared by 0 bases and J by 8 bases, with 10 bases between. The CDR3 has 12 residues. Germline CDR1 SQVTM, CDR2 ANQGSEA. CDR3 DNA sequence: TGCAGCGTTGAAGAGCCAGGGTCGGGCTACACCTTC. Amino acids: CSVEEPGSGYTF.